Following are 3 T cell receptor beta chains from one sample sequenced in a study of cytomegalovirus exposure and HLA in healthy donors. The PCR contained 60 Vbeta and 13 Jbeta primers. Sequencing used immunoSEQ multiplex PCR; TCRdb keeps in-frame clones, though not all of them. The sample has approximately 190,000 clones; roughly 80% are singletons. What was sequenced was PBMCs. These receptors were obtained from a woman in her 50s in good health and CMV-seropositive.

A single count supports this clone. The rearrangement joins TRBV27 to TRBJ1-5, with D uncertain. In germline, CDR1 is MNHEY, CDR2 SMNVEV (reference sequence). The CDR3 is made up of 19 amino acids. Trimming took off 6 bases at V and 4 bases at J, with 28 bases between the two ends. CDR3: CASRLTGIKGIEGNQPQHF. CDR3 coding DNA: TGTGCCAGCAGGCTAACCGGGATTAAAGGGATTGAGGGAAATCAGCCCCAGCATTTT.

The chain has TRBV7-6 and TRBJ2-2; TRBD1 might be the D (6 bases). CDR3 length: 15 residues. Between the trimmed V and J ends, which lost 4 bases and 5 bases, there was a span of 14 bases. Germline V gives CDR1 SGHVS, CDR2 FNYEAQ. The CDR3 is CASSSDYQGTGELFF. The CDR3 bases are TGTGCCAGCAGCTCTGACTATCAGGGGACCGGGGAGCTGTTTTTT.

This clone came up once. The genes are TRBV6-1 and TRBJ2-1; TRBD2 agrees at 8 bases. CDR3 length equals 14 residues. Trimming cost V 5 bases and J 8 bases; bases outside gene matches: 8. Germline values: CDR1 MNHNS, CDR2 SASEGT. As DNA, the CDR3 is TGTGCCAGCAGTTCACCGGGACTAGTATATGAGCAGTTCTTC. Protein: CASSSPGLVYEQFF.